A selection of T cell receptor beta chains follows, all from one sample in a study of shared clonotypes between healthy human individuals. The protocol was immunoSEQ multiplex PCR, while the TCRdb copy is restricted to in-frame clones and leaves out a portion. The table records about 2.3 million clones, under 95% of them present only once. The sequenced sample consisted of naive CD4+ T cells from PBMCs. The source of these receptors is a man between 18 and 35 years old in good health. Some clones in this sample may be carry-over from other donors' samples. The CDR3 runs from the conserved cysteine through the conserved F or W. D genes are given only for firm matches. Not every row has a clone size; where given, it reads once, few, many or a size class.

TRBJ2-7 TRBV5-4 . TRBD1 TGTGCCAGCAGCTCCGGGACAGGGGGCGAACAGTACTTC CASSSGTGGEQYF
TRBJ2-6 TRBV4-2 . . TGTGCCAGCAGCCAAAACCCCGACAGAGCTGGGGCCAACGTCCTGACTTTC CASSQNPDRAGANVLTF
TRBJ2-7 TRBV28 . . TGTGCCACCCAAGACAGACCATACGAGCAGTACTTC CATQDRPYEQYF
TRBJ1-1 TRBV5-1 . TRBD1 TGCGCCAGCAGCTCACAGGGGGACATGAACACTGAAGCTTTCTTT CASSSQGDMNTEAFF
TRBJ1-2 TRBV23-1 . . TGCGCCAGCAGTCAAAGGCCGGTAGGAGAAACAGACTATGGCTACACCTTC CASSQRPVGETDYGYTF
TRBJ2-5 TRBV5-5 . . TGTGCCAGCAGCCGGGGGCAGCTACAAGAGACCCAGTACTTC CASSRGQLQETQYF
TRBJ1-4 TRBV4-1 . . TGCGCCAGCAGCGCCCCAGGCCCTGAAAAACTGTTTTTT CASSAPGPEKLFF
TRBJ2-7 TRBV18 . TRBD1 TGTGCCAGCTCACCAGACAGGGTGTACGAGCAGTACTTC CASSPDRVYEQYF
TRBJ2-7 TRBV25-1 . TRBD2 TGTGCCAGCAGTGACGGGGGGTTCTCCTACGAGCAGTACTTC CASSDGGFSYEQYF
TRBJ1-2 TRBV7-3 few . TGTGCCAGCAGTTCAGGGGTTGGTGGCTACACCTTC CASSSGVGGYTF
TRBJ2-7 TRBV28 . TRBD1 TGTGCCAGCAGCGACAGGGGACCGACCTACGAGCAGTACTTC CASSDRGPTYEQYF
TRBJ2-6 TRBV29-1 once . TGCAGCGCCACAGGGTCTGACTCTGGGGCCAACGTCCTGACTTTC CSATGSDSGANVLTF
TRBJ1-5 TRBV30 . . TGTGCCTGGAACCCCCCTGGGCGGCAGCCCCAGCATTTT CAWNPPGRQPQHF
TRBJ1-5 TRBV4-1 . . TGCGCCAGCACTCCCCTCCCGGGGCAGCCCCAGCATTTT CASTPLPGQPQHF
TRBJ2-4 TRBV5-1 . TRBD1 TGCGCCAGCAGCTCAGGGGGTGCCAAAAACATTCAGTACTTC CASSSGGAKNIQYF
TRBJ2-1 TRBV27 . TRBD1 TGTGCCAGCAGTCCATACCAAGACAGGGCCCAGGAGCAGTTCTTC CASSPYQDRAQEQFF
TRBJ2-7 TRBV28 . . TGTGCCAGCAGCCTAAGAACCTACGAGCAGTACTTC CASSLRTYEQYF
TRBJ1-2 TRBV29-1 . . TGCAGCGTTGGCCAGAGGATTAACTATGGCTACACCTTC CSVGQRINYGYTF
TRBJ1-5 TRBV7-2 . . TGTGCCAGCAGCTTAGGCCACCGCGATCAGCCCCAGCATTTT CASSLGHRDQPQHF
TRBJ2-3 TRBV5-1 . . TGCGCCAGCAGCTTGATGTGGAGTGGCACAGATACGCAGTATTTT CASSLMWSGTDTQYF
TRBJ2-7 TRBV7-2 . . TGTGCCAGCAGCTTAGAGGCAGCCCGGGTGCAGTACTTC CASSLEAARVQYF
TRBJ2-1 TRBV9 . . TGTGCCAGCAGCGTTGGGAGTACACGTCGGTATGAGCAGTTCTTC CASSVGSTRRYEQFF
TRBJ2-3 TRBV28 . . TGTGCCAGCTCCACTTTAGTGGGCACAGATACGCAGTATTTT CASSTLVGTDTQYF
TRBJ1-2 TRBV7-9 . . TGTGCCAGCAGCGGAGAAGGGGACCGCTATGGCTACACCTTC CASSGEGDRYGYTF
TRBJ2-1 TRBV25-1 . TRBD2 TGTGCCAGCAGGCCAACTAGCGGGAGATCCCATGAGCAGTTCTTC CASRPTSGRSHEQFF
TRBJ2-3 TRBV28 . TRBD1 TGTGCCAGCAGTTGGGACAGGGGCGTGAGGGATACGCAGTATTTT CASSWDRGVRDTQYF
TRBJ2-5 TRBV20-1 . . TGCAGTGCTAGGGGTCAAGAGACCCAGTACTTC CSARGQETQYF
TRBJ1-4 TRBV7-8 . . TGTGCCAGCAGCTCCAGCAGGGCGGATGAAAAACTGTTTTTT CASSSSRADEKLFF
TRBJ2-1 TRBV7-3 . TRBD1 TGTGCCAGCAGCCCCCACAGGGGAGCCCCCTCGGTTGAGCAGTTCTTC CASSPHRGAPSVEQFF
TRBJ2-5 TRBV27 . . TGTGCCAGCGACGCGAAAGAGACCCAGTACTTC CASDAKETQYF
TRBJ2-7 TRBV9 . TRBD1 TGTGCCAGCAGTGCAGGGACAGGTTTCTACGAGCAGTACTTC CASSAGTGFYEQYF
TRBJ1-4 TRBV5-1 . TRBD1 TGCGCCAGCAGCTTGGCCGGGGGACAGGGTAGGGAAAAACTGTTTTTT CASSLAGGQGREKLFF
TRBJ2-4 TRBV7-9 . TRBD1 TGTGCCAGCAGCTGGGGACAGGGCCAAAACATTCAGTACTTC CASSWGQGQNIQYF
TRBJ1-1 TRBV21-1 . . TGTGCCAGCAGCAAAGTCACCCGGAGTCCCCTGAACACTGAAGCTTTCTTT CASSKVTRSPLNTEAFF
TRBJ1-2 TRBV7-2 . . TGTGCCAGCAGCTTAGAAAGGGGCCTGGGGCACTATGGCTACACCTTC CASSLERGLGHYGYTF
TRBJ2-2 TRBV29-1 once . TGCAGCGTTGACTCCGGATTACTGAACACCGGGGAGCTGTTTTTT CSVDSGLLNTGELFF
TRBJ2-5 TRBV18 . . TGTGCCAGCTCACCCACCCAAGAGACCCAGTACTTC CASSPTQETQYF
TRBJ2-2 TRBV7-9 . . TGTGCCGGGGATGAGAACACCGGGGAGCTGTTTTTT CAGDENTGELFF
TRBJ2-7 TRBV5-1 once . TGCGCCAGCAGCCCCCCCGGCGGTAACTCCTACGAGCAGTACTTC CASSPPGGNSYEQYF
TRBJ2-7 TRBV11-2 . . TGTGCCAGCAGCCACCAGGTACTCGAGCAGTACTTC CASSHQVLEQYF
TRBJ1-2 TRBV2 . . TGTGCCAGCAGTGAAGACGGTTATGGCTACACCTTC CASSEDGYGYTF
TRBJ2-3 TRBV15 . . TGTGCCACCAGCAGAGATTCCTCTACAGATACGCAGTATTTT CATSRDSSTDTQYF
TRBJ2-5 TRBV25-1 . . TGTGCCAGCACCAGAGTGGGAAAACGGGAGACCCAGTACTTC CASTRVGKRETQYF
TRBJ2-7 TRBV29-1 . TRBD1 TGCAGCGTTGGGTTTTGGACAGGGGAGTTTTCCTACGAGCAGTACTTC CSVGFWTGEFSYEQYF
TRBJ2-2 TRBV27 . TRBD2 TGTGCCAGCAGTTTCTCAGCGGGAGGGCCTTCCGGGGAGCTGTTTTTT CASSFSAGGPSGELFF
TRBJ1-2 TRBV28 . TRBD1 TGTGCCAGCAGTGAAACAGACAGGGTGGTCTATGGCTACACCTTC CASSETDRVVYGYTF
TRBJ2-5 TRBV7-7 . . TGTGCCAGCAGCCCCCCCGGGACACAAGAGACCCAGTACTTC CASSPPGTQETQYF
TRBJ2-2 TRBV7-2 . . TGTGCCAGCAGCTTATCGGGGGCGCCAGTGGTCGGGGAGCTGTTTTTT CASSLSGAPVVGELFF
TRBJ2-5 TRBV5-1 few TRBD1 TGCGCCAGCAGCTTGGTAGGGACAGGGGAAGAGACCCAGTACTTC CASSLVGTGEETQYF
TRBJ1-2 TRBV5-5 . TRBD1 TGTGCCAGCAGCGGGGGGACAGGGACCGGCTACACCTTC CASSGGTGTGYTF
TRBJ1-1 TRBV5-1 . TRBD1 TGCGCCAGCAGGACTCGGACAGGGCTCTGGAACACTGAAGCTTTCTTT CASRTRTGLWNTEAFF
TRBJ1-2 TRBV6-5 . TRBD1 TGTGCCAGCAGAGGGGGCGACTATGGCTACACCTTC CASRGGDYGYTF
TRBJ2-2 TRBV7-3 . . TGTGCCAGCAGCTTAAGCCCCCTGAGAAGCACCGGGGAGCTGTTTTTT CASSLSPLRSTGELFF